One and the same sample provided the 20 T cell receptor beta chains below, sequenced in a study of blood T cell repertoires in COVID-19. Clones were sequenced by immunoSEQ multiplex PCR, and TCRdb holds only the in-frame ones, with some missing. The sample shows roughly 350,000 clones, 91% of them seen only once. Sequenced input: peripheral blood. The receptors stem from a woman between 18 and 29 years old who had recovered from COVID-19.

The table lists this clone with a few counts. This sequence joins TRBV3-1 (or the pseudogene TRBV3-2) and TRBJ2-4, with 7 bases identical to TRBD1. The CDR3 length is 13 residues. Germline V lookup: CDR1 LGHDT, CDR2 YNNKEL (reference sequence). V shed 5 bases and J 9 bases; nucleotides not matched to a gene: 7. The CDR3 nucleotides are TGTGCCAGCAGCATCCGACAGGGCGGCATTCAGTACTTC. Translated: CASSIRQGGIQYF.

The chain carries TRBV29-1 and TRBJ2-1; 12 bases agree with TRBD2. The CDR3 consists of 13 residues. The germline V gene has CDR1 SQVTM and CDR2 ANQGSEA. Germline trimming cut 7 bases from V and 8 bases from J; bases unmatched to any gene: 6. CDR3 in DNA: TGCAGCGCCTGGACTAGCGGGAACGATGAGCAGTTCTTC. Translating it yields CSAWTSGNDEQFF.

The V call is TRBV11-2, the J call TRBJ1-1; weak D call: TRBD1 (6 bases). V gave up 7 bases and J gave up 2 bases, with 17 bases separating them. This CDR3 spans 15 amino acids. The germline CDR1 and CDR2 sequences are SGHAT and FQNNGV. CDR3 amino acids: CASMGAHDTNTEAFF. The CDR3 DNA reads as TGTGCCAGCATGGGGGCCCATGATACAAACACTGAAGCTTTCTTT.

CDR3 amino acids: CASSFGTGSPSLDTQYF. The DNA for the CDR3 is TGTGCCAGCAGTTTTGGGACAGGCTCCCCGTCTTTAGATACGCAGTATTTT. The gene calls are TRBV27 and TRBJ2-3; 8 positions match TRBD1. CDR3 length: 17 residues. The V gene end was trimmed by 3 bases and the J gene end by 5 bases; junction bases not matched to a gene: 13. The germline gives CDR1 MNHEY, CDR2 SMNVEV (reference sequence).

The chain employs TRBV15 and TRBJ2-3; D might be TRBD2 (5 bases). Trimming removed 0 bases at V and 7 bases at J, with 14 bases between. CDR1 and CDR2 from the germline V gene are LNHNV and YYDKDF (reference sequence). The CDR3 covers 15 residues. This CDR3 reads CATSRDWTDWHTQYF. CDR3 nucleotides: TGTGCCACCAGCAGAGATTGGACGGACTGGCATACGCAGTATTTT.

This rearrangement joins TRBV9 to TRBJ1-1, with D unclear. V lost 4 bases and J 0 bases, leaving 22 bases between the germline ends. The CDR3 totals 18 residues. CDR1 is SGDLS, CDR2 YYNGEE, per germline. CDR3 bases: TGTGCCAGCAGCCCGACGGGTCGGTTGAGGGATATGAACACTGAAGCTTTCTTT. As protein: CASSPTGRLRDMNTEAFF.

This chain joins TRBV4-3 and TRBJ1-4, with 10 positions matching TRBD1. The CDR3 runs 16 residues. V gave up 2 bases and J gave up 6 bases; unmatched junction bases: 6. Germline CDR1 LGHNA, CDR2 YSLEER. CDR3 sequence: CASSQRIGTGDEKLFF. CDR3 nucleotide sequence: TGCGCCAGCAGCCAACGTATCGGGACAGGGGATGAAAAACTGTTTTTT.

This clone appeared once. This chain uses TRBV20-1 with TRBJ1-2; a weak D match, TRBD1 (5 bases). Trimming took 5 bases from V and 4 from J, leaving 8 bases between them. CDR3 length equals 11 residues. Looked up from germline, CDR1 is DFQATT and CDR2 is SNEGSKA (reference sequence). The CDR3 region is CSADRLYGYTF. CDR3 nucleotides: TGCAGTGCTGACAGACTCTATGGCTACACCTTC.

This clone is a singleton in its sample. DNA for the CDR3: TGTGCCAGCTCACCGGCAGGGTCCTATGGCTACACCTTC. This sequence encodes CASSPAGSYGYTF. This rearrangement joins TRBV18 to TRBJ1-2, with D perhaps matching TRBD1 (5 bases). V was cut by 3 bases and J by 4 bases, with 9 bases left in between. This CDR3 has 13 residues. CDR1 KGHSH and CDR2 LQKENI come from the germline V gene.

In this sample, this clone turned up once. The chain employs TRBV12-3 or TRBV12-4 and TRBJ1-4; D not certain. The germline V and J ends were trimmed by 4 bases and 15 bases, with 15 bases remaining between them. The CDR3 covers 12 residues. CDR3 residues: CASSSDTRSMFF. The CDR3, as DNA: TGTGCCAGCAGTTCCGACACACGCAGTATGTTTTTT.

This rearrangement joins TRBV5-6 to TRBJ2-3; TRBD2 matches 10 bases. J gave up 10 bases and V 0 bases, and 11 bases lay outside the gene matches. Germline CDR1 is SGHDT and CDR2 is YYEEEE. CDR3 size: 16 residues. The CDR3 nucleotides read TGTGCCAGCAGCTTGGTGGGAGCGGGAGGGCCAGAAGCGCAGTATTTT. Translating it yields CASSLVGAGGPEAQYF. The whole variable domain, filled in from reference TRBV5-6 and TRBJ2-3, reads DAGVTQSPTHLIKTRGQQVTLRCSPKSGHDTVSWYQQALGQGPQFIFQYYEEEERQRGNFPDRFSGHQFPNYSSELNVNALLLGDSALYLCASSLVGAGGPEAQYFGPGTRLTVL.

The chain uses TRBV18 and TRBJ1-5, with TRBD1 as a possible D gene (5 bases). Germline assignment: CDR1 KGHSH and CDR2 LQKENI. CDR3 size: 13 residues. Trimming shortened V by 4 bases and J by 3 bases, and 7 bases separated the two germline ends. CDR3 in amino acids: CASSRQHNQPQHF. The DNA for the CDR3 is TGTGCCAGCTCACGACAGCACAATCAGCCCCAGCATTTT.

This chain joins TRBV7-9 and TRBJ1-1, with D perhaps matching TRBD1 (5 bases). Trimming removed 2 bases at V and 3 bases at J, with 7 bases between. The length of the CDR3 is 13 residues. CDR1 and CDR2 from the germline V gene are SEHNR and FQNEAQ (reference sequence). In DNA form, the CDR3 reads TGTGCCAGCAGCTTATCGACAGACACTGAAGCTTTCTTT. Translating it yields CASSLSTDTEAFF.

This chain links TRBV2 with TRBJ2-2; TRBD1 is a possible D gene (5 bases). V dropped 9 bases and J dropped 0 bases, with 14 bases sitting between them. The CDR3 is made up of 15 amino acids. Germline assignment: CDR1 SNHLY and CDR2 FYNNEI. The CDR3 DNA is TGTGCCAGTTCTTGGGGCGGATCGAACACCGGGGAGCTGTTTTTT. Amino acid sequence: CASSWGGSNTGELFF.

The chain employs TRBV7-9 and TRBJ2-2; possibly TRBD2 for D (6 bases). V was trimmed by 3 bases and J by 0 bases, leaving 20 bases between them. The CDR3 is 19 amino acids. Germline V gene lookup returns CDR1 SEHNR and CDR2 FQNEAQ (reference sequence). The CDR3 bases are TGTGCCAGCAGCTTCCCAGGCGGAGGGTCACACTCGAACACCGGGGAGCTGTTTTTT. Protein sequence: CASSFPGGGSHSNTGELFF.

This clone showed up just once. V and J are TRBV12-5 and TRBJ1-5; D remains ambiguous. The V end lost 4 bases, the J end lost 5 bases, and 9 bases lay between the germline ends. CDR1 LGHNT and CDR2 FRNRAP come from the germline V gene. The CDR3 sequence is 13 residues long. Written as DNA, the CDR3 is TGTGCTAGTGGTTCTCGGGAGGATCAGCCCCAGCATTTT. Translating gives CASGSREDQPQHF.

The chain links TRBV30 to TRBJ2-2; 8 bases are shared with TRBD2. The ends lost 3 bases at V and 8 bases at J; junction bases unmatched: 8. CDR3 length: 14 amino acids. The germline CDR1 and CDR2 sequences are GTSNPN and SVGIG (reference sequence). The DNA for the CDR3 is TGTGCCTGGAGAGACAGCGGGAGCGCAGGGGAGCTGTTTTTT. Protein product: CAWRDSGSAGELFF.

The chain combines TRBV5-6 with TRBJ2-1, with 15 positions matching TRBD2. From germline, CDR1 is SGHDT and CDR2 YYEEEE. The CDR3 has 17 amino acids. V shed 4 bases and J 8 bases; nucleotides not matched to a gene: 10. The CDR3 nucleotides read TGTGCCAGCAGCCTAGGACTAGCGGGAGGGCCTGGCTATGAGCAGTTCTTC. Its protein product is CASSLGLAGGPGYEQFF.

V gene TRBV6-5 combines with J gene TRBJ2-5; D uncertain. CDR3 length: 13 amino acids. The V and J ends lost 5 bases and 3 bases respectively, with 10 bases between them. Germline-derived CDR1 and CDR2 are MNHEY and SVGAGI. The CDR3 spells CASSREMKETQYF. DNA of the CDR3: TGTGCCAGCAGTCGAGAAATGAAAGAGACCCAGTACTTC.

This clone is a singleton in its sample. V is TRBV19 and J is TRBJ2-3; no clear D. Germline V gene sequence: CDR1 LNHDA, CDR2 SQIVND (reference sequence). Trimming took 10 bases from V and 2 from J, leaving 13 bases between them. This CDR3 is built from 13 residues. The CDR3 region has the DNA TGTGCCACCAAGGAACAGAACACAGATACGCAGTATTTT. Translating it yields CATKEQNTDTQYF.